The rows below give T cell receptor beta chains drawn from one sample of a study of blood T cell repertoires in COVID-19. Some clones are missing from TCRdb's copy, which holds only in-frame ones; the method was immunoSEQ multiplex PCR. The sample lists approximately 150,000 clones, approximately 90% seen once, with 1.6% in the top ten. The source material was peripheral blood. The receptors stem from a woman between 45 and 60 years old with acute or convalescent COVID-19. Both conserved end residues are part of each CDR3. The D gene is left open where the match is weak. Not all rows give a size; the values are once, few, many and, for expanded clones, a class.

j_call | v_call | clone_size | d_call | cdr3_aa | cdr3_nt
TRBJ2-7 | TRBV7-2 | NA | TRBD1 | CASSRRTGDSNEQYF | TGTGCCAGCAGCAGGAGGACAGGGGATTCGAACGAGCAGTACTTC
TRBJ1-2 | TRBV6-4 | NA | TRBD1 | CASSRTGNYGYTF | TGTGCCAGCAGTCGGACAGGGAACTATGGCTACACCTTC
TRBJ1-4 | TRBV5-1 | NA | NA | CASSLVGGPNEKLFF | TGCGCCAGCAGCTTGGTAGGGGGACCTAATGAAAAACTGTTTTTT
TRBJ2-1 | TRBV24-1 | NA | NA | CATSDGERVHEQFF | TGTGCCACCAGTGATGGGGAGAGGGTCCATGAGCAGTTCTTC
TRBJ2-1 | TRBV27 | once | NA | CASSQYLNEQFF | TGTGCCAGCAGCCAGTACCTCAATGAGCAGTTCTTC
TRBJ2-3 | TRBV2 | NA | TRBD2 | CASSVSGSSTDTQYF | TGTGCCAGCAGTGTTAGCGGGTCGAGCACAGATACGCAGTATTTT
TRBJ2-1 | TRBV18 | NA | TRBD2 | CASSRSSGTLYNEQFF | TGTGCCAGCTCGCGATCTAGCGGGACCCTTTACAATGAGCAGTTCTTC
TRBJ2-7 | TRBV5-1 | NA | NA | CASSLLPPDAPGEQYF | TGCGCCAGCAGCCTCCTACCCCCGGACGCCCCGGGGGAGCAGTACTTC
TRBJ1-5 | TRBV19 | few | TRBD1 | CASSNIKGQASNQPQHF | TGTGCCAGCTCCAACATAAAGGGACAGGCGAGCAATCAGCCCCAGCATTTT
TRBJ2-2 | TRBV5-1 | once | NA | CASTDTGELFF | TGCGCCAGCACTGACACCGGGGAGCTGTTTTTT
TRBJ1-5 | TRBV27 | NA | NA | CASSLGRDQPQHF | TGTGCCAGCAGTTTAGGGCGGGATCAGCCCCAGCATTTT
TRBJ1-2 | TRBV6-1 | NA | NA | CASSEVGEIYGYTF | TGTGCCAGCAGTGAAGTTGGTGAGATCTATGGCTACACCTTC
TRBJ1-3 | TRBV7-2 | NA | NA | CASSSTGSGNTIYF | TGTGCCAGCAGCTCCACAGGGTCCGGAAACACCATATATTTT
TRBJ1-1 | TRBV10-3 | NA | TRBD1 | CAIKRDPGQGVEEAFF | TGTGCCATAAAAAGGGACCCGGGACAGGGGGTGGAGGAAGCTTTCTTT
TRBJ1-5 | TRBV6-5 | NA | NA | CAIRQSSNQPQHF | TGTGCCATTAGACAGAGTAGCAATCAGCCCCAGCATTTT
TRBJ2-5 | TRBV18 | many | NA | CASSPLVETQYF | TGTGCCAGCTCACCCCTAGTCGAGACCCAGTACTTC
TRBJ2-4 | TRBV11-2 | once | TRBD1 | CASSLYRGEIQYF | TGTGCCAGCAGCTTATACAGGGGGGAAATTCAGTACTTC
TRBJ2-3 | TRBV30 | NA | TRBD1 | CAWSAARDRLTDTQYF | TGTGCCTGGAGTGCCGCCCGGGACAGACTCACAGATACGCAGTATTTT
TRBJ1-2 | TRBV18 | NA | NA | CASSQVTDPHGYTF | TGTGCCAGCTCACAAGTGACAGACCCCCATGGCTACACCTTC
TRBJ1-2 | TRBV5-6 | NA | NA | CASSLDRTTYYGYTF | TGTGCCAGCAGCTTGGATCGGACAACCTACTATGGCTACACCTTC
TRBJ1-1 | TRBV4-3 | NA | NA | CASSHLRETEAFF | TGCGCCAGCAGCCACCTCAGGGAAACTGAAGCTTTCTTT
TRBJ1-1 | TRBV11-3 | NA | NA | CASSASIGGTEAFF | TGTGCCAGCAGCGCGTCGATAGGGGGCACTGAAGCTTTCTTT
TRBJ1-2 | TRBV7-2 | NA | TRBD1 | CASSLGQGGYGYTF | TGTGCCAGCAGCCTCGGACAGGGCGGCTATGGCTACACCTTC
TRBJ2-1 | TRBV13 | NA | NA | CASSPRRGYNEQFF | TGTGCCAGCAGCCCCCGGCGCGGTTACAATGAGCAGTTCTTC
TRBJ2-7 | TRBV5-1 | NA | NA | CASRRDTTSYEQYF | TGCGCCAGCAGACGGGACACGACGTCCTACGAGCAGTACTTC
TRBJ2-7 | TRBV19 | NA | NA | CASSIALNGGREQYF | TGTGCCAGTAGTATAGCCCTTAACGGGGGACGTGAGCAGTACTTC
TRBJ1-1 | TRBV12-3/TRBV12-4 | once | NA | CASSFSSNTEAFF | TGTGCCAGCAGTTTTTCCTCGAACACTGAAGCTTTCTTT
TRBJ1-3 | TRBV11-1 | NA | NA | CASSQTNRASGNTIYF | TGTGCCAGCAGCCAGACCAACAGGGCCTCTGGAAACACCATATATTTT
TRBJ1-5 | TRBV2 | NA | NA | CASSPAPYSNQPQHF | TGTGCCAGCAGTCCCGCGCCATATAGCAATCAGCCCCAGCATTTT
TRBJ2-5 | TRBV6-5 | NA | TRBD2 | CASSYGGRRDGETQYF | TGTGCCAGCAGTTACGGCGGGAGGAGGGATGGGGAGACCCAGTACTTC
TRBJ2-2 | TRBV7-3 | NA | NA | CASSDNDRYPNTGELFF | TGTGCCAGCAGCGATAACGACAGGTACCCGAACACCGGGGAGCTGTTTTTT
TRBJ2-6 | TRBV5-1 | NA | NA | CASTLYSGANVLTF | TGCGCCAGCACCCTTTACTCTGGGGCCAACGTCCTGACTTTC
TRBJ2-3 | TRBV15 | NA | TRBD2 | CATSRDRRASGSGTDTQYF | TGTGCCACCAGCAGAGATAGAAGGGCTAGCGGGAGTGGGACAGATACGCAGTATTTT
TRBJ2-5 | TRBV14 | NA | TRBD1 | CASPGQQETQYF | TGTGCCAGTCCGGGACAGCAAGAGACCCAGTACTTC
TRBJ1-2 | TRBV7-2 | NA | NA | CASSPLRGGYTF | TGTGCCAGCAGCCCCTTGAGGGGGGGCTACACCTTC
TRBJ2-2 | TRBV5-5 | once | NA | CASSPLGSTGELFF | TGTGCCAGCAGCCCACTAGGGTCCACCGGGGAGCTGTTTTTT
TRBJ2-3 | TRBV5-1 | once | NA | CASSFNFADTQYF | TGCGCCAGCAGCTTCAACTTCGCAGATACGCAGTATTTT
TRBJ1-4 | TRBV12-3/TRBV12-4 | NA | NA | CASSLSGWEKLFF | TGTGCCAGCAGTTTGTCAGGATGGGAAAAACTGTTTTTT
TRBJ1-2 | TRBV20-1 | once | TRBD1 | CSLDRDGYTF | TGCAGCCTTGACAGGGACGGCTACACCTTC
TRBJ2-2 | TRBV19 | NA | NA | CASSMDQGTITGELFF | TGTGCCAGTAGTATGGACCAGGGAACCATAACCGGGGAGCTGTTTTTT
TRBJ1-2 | TRBV10-3 | NA | TRBD1 | CAIGELGQNYGYTF | TGTGCCATCGGTGAGTTGGGACAGAACTATGGCTACACCTTC
TRBJ1-1 | TRBV28 | NA | NA | CAIQSPEAAFF | TGTGCCATCCAATCGCCCGAGGCAGCTTTCTTT
TRBJ1-1 | TRBV2 | NA | NA | CASSAWNTEAFF | TGTGCCAGCAGTGCGTGGAACACTGAAGCTTTCTTT
TRBJ1-2 | TRBV5-1 | NA | TRBD1 | CASSLGDSNYGYTF | TGCGCCAGCAGCTTGGGGGACAGTAACTATGGCTACACCTTC
TRBJ1-1 | TRBV3-1/TRBV3-2 | NA | TRBD1 | CASSQEGGLEAFF | TGTGCCAGCAGCCAAGAAGGGGGCCTCGAAGCTTTCTTT
TRBJ2-5 | TRBV14 | NA | NA | CASSQDPTARTQYF | TGTGCCAGCAGCCAAGATCCCACTGCTCGGACCCAGTACTTC
TRBJ1-2 | TRBV7-9 | NA | NA | CASSLGPGGGKSYGYTF | TGTGCCAGCAGCTTAGGTCCGGGAGGTGGAAAGTCCTATGGCTACACCTTC
TRBJ1-5 | TRBV7-2 | NA | NA | CASSLVGAGEGQPQHF | TGTGCCAGCAGCTTAGTAGGGGCAGGGGAGGGACAGCCCCAGCATTTT
TRBJ1-1 | TRBV27 | NA | NA | CASSLKPVNTEAFF | TGTGCCAGCAGTTTGAAGCCCGTGAACACTGAAGCTTTCTTT
TRBJ1-2 | TRBV2 | few | NA | CASRATGGYTF | TGTGCCAGCAGGGCCACGGGGGGCTACACCTTC
TRBJ1-2 | TRBV24-1 | once | NA | CATSDPLGTTNYGYTF | TGTGCCACCAGTGATCCCCTCGGGACTACTAACTATGGCTACACCTTC
TRBJ1-1 | TRBV19 | NA | NA | CASSLRSKEEAFF | TGTGCCAGTAGTCTGAGGAGTAAGGAGGAAGCTTTCTTT
TRBJ2-3 | TRBV10-3 | NA | TRBD1 | CAISDRGTGGADTQYF | TGTGCCATCAGTGACCGAGGGACAGGGGGCGCAGATACGCAGTATTTT